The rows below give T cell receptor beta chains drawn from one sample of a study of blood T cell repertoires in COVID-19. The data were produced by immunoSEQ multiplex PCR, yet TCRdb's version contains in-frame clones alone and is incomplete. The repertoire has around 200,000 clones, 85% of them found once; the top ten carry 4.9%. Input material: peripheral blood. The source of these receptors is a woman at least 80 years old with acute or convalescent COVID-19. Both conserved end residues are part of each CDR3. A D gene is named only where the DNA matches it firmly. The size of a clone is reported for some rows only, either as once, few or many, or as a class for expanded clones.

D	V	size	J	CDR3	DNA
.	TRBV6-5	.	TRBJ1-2	CASSSPGEVYGYTF	TGTGCCAGCAGTTCCCCGGGGGAAGTCTATGGCTACACCTTC
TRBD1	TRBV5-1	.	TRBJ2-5	CASSSGTGGGLGTQYF	TGCGCCAGCAGCTCAGGGACAGGGGGCGGATTGGGGACCCAGTACTTC
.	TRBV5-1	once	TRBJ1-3	CASSLDSGENTIYF	TGCGCCAGCAGCTTAGATTCGGGGGAAAACACCATATATTTT
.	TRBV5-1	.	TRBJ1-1	CASSFHGNTEAFF	TGCGCCAGCAGCTTTCACGGGAACACTGAAGCTTTCTTT
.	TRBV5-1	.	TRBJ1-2	CASSSQISYGYTF	TGCGCCAGCAGCTCCCAGATAAGTTATGGCTACACCTTC
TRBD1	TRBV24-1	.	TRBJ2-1	CATSDHGTGGIDEQFF	TGTGCCACCAGTGATCACGGGACAGGGGGCATAGATGAGCAGTTCTTC
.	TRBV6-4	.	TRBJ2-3	CASSDSGGRTDTQYF	TGTGCCAGCAGTGACTCGGGGGGAAGAACAGATACGCAGTATTTT
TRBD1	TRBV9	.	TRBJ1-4	CAGSGTGGKNEKLFF	TGTGCCGGCTCCGGGACAGGGGGCAAGAATGAAAAACTGTTTTTT
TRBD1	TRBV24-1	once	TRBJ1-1	CATSDAPSGTGIYTEAFF	TGTGCCACCAGTGATGCCCCATCCGGGACAGGGATATACACTGAAGCTTTCTTT
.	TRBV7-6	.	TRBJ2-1	CASSPSGTTGNEQFF	TGTGCCAGCAGCCCCAGCGGGACGACAGGCAATGAGCAGTTCTTC
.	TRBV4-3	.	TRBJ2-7	CASSQDGGYSIAPYEQYF	TGCGCCAGCAGCCAAGATGGTGGCTACTCGATAGCCCCCTACGAGCAGTACTTC
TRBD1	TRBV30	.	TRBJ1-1	CAWGTGLNTEAFF	TGTGCCTGGGGGACAGGGCTGAACACTGAAGCTTTCTTT
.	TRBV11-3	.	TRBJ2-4	CASSGPGGIQYF	TGTGCCAGCAGCGGGCCAGGTGGCATTCAGTACTTC
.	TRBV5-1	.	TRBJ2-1	CASSSLAGSYNEQFF	TGCGCCAGCAGCTCGTTGGCGGGATCTTACAATGAGCAGTTCTTC
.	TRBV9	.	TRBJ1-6	CASSSDFSSYNSPLHF	TGTGCCAGCAGTTCAGACTTTAGCTCCTATAATTCACCCCTCCACTTT
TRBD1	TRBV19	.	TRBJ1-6	CASPMGQLNSPLHF	TGTGCCAGCCCCATGGGACAGCTCAATTCACCCCTCCACTTT
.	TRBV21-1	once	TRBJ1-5	CASSKGGSDIRGQGNQPQHF	TGTGCCAGCAGCAAAGGAGGGAGCGATATTCGGGGACAGGGCAATCAGCCCCAGCATTTT
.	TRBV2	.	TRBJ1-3	CASLREAGNTIYF	TGTGCCAGTCTGAGAGAGGCCGGAAACACCATATATTTT
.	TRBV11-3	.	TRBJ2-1	CASSLFQSNEQFF	TGTGCCAGCAGCTTGTTTCAGTCCAATGAGCAGTTCTTC
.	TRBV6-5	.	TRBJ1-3	CASSSNRDIGHTIYF	TGTGCCAGCAGTTCTAACCGGGACATAGGACACACCATATATTTT
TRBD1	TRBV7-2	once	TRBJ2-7	CASSSESGQGYEQYF	TGTGCCAGCAGCTCCGAATCCGGACAGGGCTACGAGCAGTACTTC
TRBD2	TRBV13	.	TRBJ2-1	CASSSGLAEYNEQFF	TGTGCCAGCAGCTCGGGACTAGCGGAGTACAATGAGCAGTTCTTC
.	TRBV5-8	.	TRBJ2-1	CASSAFPVREQFF	TGTGCCAGCAGCGCCTTTCCGGTCCGGGAGCAGTTCTTC
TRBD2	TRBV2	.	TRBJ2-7	CASSQTSGRAREQYF	TGTGCCAGCAGCCAGACTAGCGGGAGGGCGAGGGAGCAGTACTTC
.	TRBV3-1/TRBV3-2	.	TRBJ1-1	CASSQGVTEAFF	TGTGCCAGCAGCCAAGGCGTAACTGAAGCTTTCTTT
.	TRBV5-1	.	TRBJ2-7	CASSVGGPTYEQYF	TGCGCCAGCAGCGTCGGAGGTCCGACCTACGAGCAGTACTTC
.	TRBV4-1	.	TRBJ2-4	CASSQDLARLAKNIQYF	TGCGCCAGCAGCCAAGACCTAGCGAGGCTAGCCAAAAACATTCAGTACTTC
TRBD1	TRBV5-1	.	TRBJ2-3	CASSQRQGDTQYF	TGCGCCAGCAGCCAAAGACAGGGAGATACGCAGTATTTT